This T cell receptor beta chain appears in the sequencing data of a study of monozygotic twins with inflammatory bowel disease. Study observations and caveats: On the inverse Simpson index, IBD patients scored lower for TCRbeta diversity than healthy co-twins. Lower sharing of clonotypes with other individuals was seen in IBD patients than in healthy twins. This was most marked in patients showing signs of disease activity.

It was from whole blood, with no T cell sorting, that total RNA was isolated. TCRdb reprocessed the 5' RACE reads and stores each CDR3 protein as one record, lacking DNA. This repertoire includes a few hundred thousand distinct CDR3 sequences. On this clonotype itself: The antigen is not known.

The CDR3 spans 15 residues. This TCR was sampled from a human donor with ulcerative colitis or Crohn's disease, or a healthy co-twin of an affected twin (not recorded which). Sequences were obtained from blood. J is TRBJ1-1 and V is TRBV12-3 or TRBV12-4; the TRBD1 assignment by TCRdb is unverifiable without DNA. The CDR3 is CASTPTGGLRTEAFF.